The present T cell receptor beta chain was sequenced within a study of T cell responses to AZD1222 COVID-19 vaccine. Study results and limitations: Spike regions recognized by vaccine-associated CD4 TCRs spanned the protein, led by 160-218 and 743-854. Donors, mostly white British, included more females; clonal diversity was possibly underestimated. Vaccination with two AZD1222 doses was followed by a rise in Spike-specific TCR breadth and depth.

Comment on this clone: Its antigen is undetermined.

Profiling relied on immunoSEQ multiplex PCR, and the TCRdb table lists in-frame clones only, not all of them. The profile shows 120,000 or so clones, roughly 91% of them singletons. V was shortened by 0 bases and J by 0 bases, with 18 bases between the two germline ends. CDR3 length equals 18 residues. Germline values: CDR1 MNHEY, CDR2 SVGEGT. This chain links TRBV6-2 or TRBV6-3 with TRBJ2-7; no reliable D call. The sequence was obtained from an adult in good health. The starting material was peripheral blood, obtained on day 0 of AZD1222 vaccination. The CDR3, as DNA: TGTGCCAGCAGTTACTCGGCTTTAGGCGGTCCCACCTCCTACGAGCAGTACTTC. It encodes CASSYSALGGPTSYEQYF.